This T cell receptor (beta chain) was identified during a study of T cell changes during pregnancy in multiple sclerosis. The table came from immunoSEQ multiplex PCR; TCRdb's copy has only in-frame clones and leaves some out. The sample has about 30,000 clones, just over 90% seen once. The germline V gene encodes CDR1 SGHTA and CDR2 FQGNSA. The V and J ends lost 3 bases and 6 bases respectively, with 12 bases between them. The CDR3 is made up of 14 amino acids. The rearrangement joins TRBV7-2 to TRBJ2-1, with D maybe TRBD1 (5 bases). This material consisted of CD8+ T cells from peripheral blood mononuclear cells, taken in the second trimester of pregnancy. This TCR came from a female donor with multiple sclerosis, enrolled in a pregnancy study. CDR3 sequence: CASSFPGNGNEQFF. The CDR3 DNA follows: TGTGCCAGCAGCTTCCCAGGGAACGGCAATGAGCAGTTCTTC.